This T cell receptor (beta chain) was recorded in a study of shared clonotypes between healthy human individuals. Sequencing was performed with immunoSEQ multiplex PCR; in TCRdb, only in-frame clones are kept and a portion is missing. The data contain 2,500,000 or so clones, 90% to 95% of them singletons. The CDR3 totals 12 residues. Trimming removed 3 bases from V and 3 bases from J, with 9 bases in between. The germline CDR1 and CDR2 sequences are GTSNPN and SVGIG (reference sequence). The gene calls are TRBV30 and TRBJ2-7, with D uncertain. This receptor was identified in a young man in good health. The sequenced material came from naive CD4+ T cells sorted from blood. As to subset: CD45RA+ positively selected. In DNA, the CDR3 is TGTGCCTGGAGCGCCCGTAACTACGAGCAGTACTTC. Translating it yields CAWSARNYEQYF.